This T cell receptor (beta chain) was recorded in a study of blood T cell repertoires in COVID-19. About the research overall: Sources were T cells, B-cell-depleted T cells, or PBMCs; the material itself was cDNA or gDNA.

The germline gives CDR1 WSHSY, CDR2 SAAADI. Trimming stripped 7 bases from V and 2 bases from J, with 17 bases between. The length of the CDR3 is 15 residues. This clone occurred once. TCRdb's copy holds only in-frame clones and misses some; the assay was immunoSEQ multiplex PCR. Of about 140,000 clones in the sample, approximately 86% were seen once. Sample: peripheral blood. This sequence joins TRBV10-2 and TRBJ1-2; TRBD1 is a possible D gene (6 bases). The receptor's source is a human donor in a cohort sampled during active COVID-19. CDR3 protein: CASKMTGQWNYGYTF. CDR3 in DNA: TGCGCCAGCAAGATGACAGGACAATGGAACTATGGCTACACCTTC.